These 17 T cell receptor beta chains were sequenced from one sample in a study of blood T cells in healthy people across ages. Using a J-beta primer mix together with a sample-barcoded 5' primer, a second PCR was run for 7 to 11 cycles. Using its own MiXCR run on the 5' RACE reads, TCRdb lists one record per CDR3 protein. The repertoire holds around 1,600,000 distinct CDR3 sequences, with under 55% as singletons. The sequencing input was blood. Source of these receptors: a woman aged 18-29 years in good health.

V usage is TRBV12-3 or TRBV12-4 and J usage is TRBJ2-1; TRBD2 matches at 8 bases. J was trimmed by 1 base and V by 7 bases; bases with no gene match: 6. The CDR3 has 15 residues. The CDR3 sequence is CASKTASGSYNEQFF. The CDR3 nucleotides read TGTGCCAGCAAGACTGCTAGCGGGTCCTACAATGAGCAGTTCTTC.

This chain's CDR3 is CASSQETGGGYSEQYF. The CDR3 DNA sequence: TGCGCCAGCAGCCAAGAGACGGGGGGCGGCTACAGTGAGCAGTACTTC. The chain carries TRBV4-3 and TRBJ2-1, with D tentatively TRBD2 (7 bases). The end of the DNA is better explained by TRBJ2-7, so the J call may be wrong. The CDR3 extends over 16 amino acids. Per germline, CDR1 LGHNA and CDR2 YSLEER.

The V gene is TRBV6-5, the J gene TRBJ1-1, with unresolved D. Trimming shortened V by 4 bases and J by 1 base, and 7 bases separated the two germline ends. This CDR3 comprises 13 residues. The germline V gene encodes CDR1 MNHEY and CDR2 SVGAGI. CDR3 protein: CASSSIGNTEAFF. CDR3 sequence (DNA): TGTGCCAGCAGTTCGATCGGGAACACTGAAGCTTTCTTT.

This clonotype turned up a few times. The chain employs TRBV5-6 and TRBJ2-3; D not certain. This CDR3 is 15 amino acids long. CDR1 SGHDT and CDR2 YYEEEE come from the germline V gene. Trimming removed 1 base from V and 2 bases from J, with 11 bases in between. CDR3 DNA sequence: TGTGCCAGCAGCTTGTTGCGGAACCTCACAGATACGCAGTATTTT. Translating it yields CASSLLRNLTDTQYF.

This clonotype was counted a few times. The chain links TRBV6-2 or TRBV6-3 to TRBJ2-1, with 8 nucleotides matching TRBD1. From germline, CDR1 is MNHEY and CDR2 SVGEGT. Trimming at V came to 5 bases and at J to 2 bases, leaving 5 bases not matched to a gene. The CDR3 covers 15 residues. The CDR3 is CASSPPGQAYNEQFF. CDR3 nucleotide sequence: TGTGCCAGCAGTCCCCCGGGACAGGCCTACAATGAGCAGTTCTTC.

This clonotype turned up a few times. This chain links TRBV9 with TRBJ1-4, with D perhaps matching TRBD1 (6 bases). Trimming stripped 3 bases from V and 0 bases from J, with 12 bases between. CDR1 and CDR2 from the germline V gene are SGDLS and YYNGEE. The CDR3 totals 16 residues. CDR3 in DNA: TGTGCCAGCAGCGCGACCGGACAGACAACTAATGAAAAACTGTTTTTT. Translating gives CASSATGQTTNEKLFF.

The V and J genes are TRBV30 and TRBJ1-2; D is undetermined. Looked up from germline, CDR1 is GTSNPN and CDR2 is SVGIG (reference sequence). This CDR3 has 9 amino acids. Trimming removed 7 bases from V and 6 bases from J, with 6 bases in between. The CDR3 loop is CALQDGYTF. In DNA, the CDR3 is TGTGCCTTACAAGATGGCTACACCTTC.

On this clonotype itself: Compared with germline, one end of the junction differs, possibly owing to a read error. The V and J genes are TRBV7-2 and TRBJ2-3; D may be TRBD1 or TRBD2 (7 bases each). This CDR3 spans 14 amino acids. Germline loops: CDR1 SGHTA, CDR2 FQGNSA. The CDR3 protein is CAGRGGPSTDTQYF. The CDR3, as DNA: TGTGCCGGCAGGGGGGGACCCAGCACAGATACGCAGTATTTT. Full variable domain (outside the CDR3, taken from reference TRBV7-2 and TRBJ2-3): GAGVSQSPSNKVTEKGKDVELRCDPISGHTALYWYRQSLGQGLEFLIYFQGNSAPDKSGLPSDRFSAERTGGSVSTLTIQRTQQEDSAVYLCAGRGGPSTDTQYFGPGTRLTVL.

V usage is TRBV11-2 and J usage is TRBJ2-5; D unresolved. The CDR3 covers 12 residues. Germline CDR1 is SGHAT and CDR2 is FQNNGV. Trimming took 1 base from V and 7 from J, leaving 7 bases between them. The CDR3 coding sequence is TGTGCCAGCAGCTTAGCCGACGCGACCCAGTACTTC. Protein sequence: CASSLADATQYF.

The CDR3 here is CASSRGTQQETQYF. The CDR3, as DNA: TGCGCCAGCAGCAGGGGTACCCAACAAGAGACCCAGTACTTC. The rearrangement links TRBV5-1 to TRBJ2-5; D might be TRBD1 (5 bases). The CDR3 is 14 amino acids. Per germline, CDR1 SGHRS and CDR2 YFSETQ. V lost 4 bases to trimming and J lost 2 bases, with 12 bases between them.

This clonotype occurred a few times. As DNA, the CDR3 is TGCGCCAGCAGAAGAGGGGGTTATGAGACCCAGTACTTC. Its protein is CASRRGGYETQYF. The genes are TRBV5-1 and TRBJ2-5; weak D call: TRBD1 (6 bases). This CDR3 region has 13 residues. Germline loops: CDR1 SGHRS, CDR2 YFSETQ. Deletions cut 5 bases from V and 5 bases from J, with 13 bases between.

This chain links TRBV23-1 with TRBJ2-1; 9 bases match TRBD1. TRBV23-1 is noted as an ORF with a role that remains uncertain. Germline trimming cut 0 bases from V and 7 bases from J; bases unmatched to any gene: 4. This CDR3 region has 15 residues. CDR3 sequence: CASSQSEDRGNEQFF. CDR3 DNA sequence: TGCGCCAGCAGTCAATCGGAGGACAGGGGAAATGAGCAGTTCTTC.

This clonotype turned up a few times. V and J are TRBV12-3 or TRBV12-4 and TRBJ2-2; D remains unclear. Between the trimmed V and J ends, which lost 5 bases and 0 bases, there was a span of 16 bases. The CDR3 consists of 17 residues. The CDR3 protein is CASSHRHSRANTGELFF. The CDR3 region has the DNA TGTGCCAGCAGTCATCGGCATAGCCGGGCGAACACCGGGGAGCTGTTTTTT.

This clonotype has a handful of counts. The rearrangement joins TRBV20-1 to TRBJ1-2; 11 bases align to TRBD1. The CDR3 runs to 13 residues. Germline CDR1 DFQATT, CDR2 SNEGSKA (reference sequence). Trimming cost V 4 bases and J 5 bases; bases outside gene matches: 3. The CDR3 loop is CSATGTGGYGYTF. Written as DNA, the CDR3 is TGCAGTGCTACAGGGACAGGGGGATATGGCTACACCTTC.

CDR3 loop: CASSALGRETQYF. Here the CDR3 DNA reads TGTGCCAGCAGTGCCCTGGGCCGAGAGACCCAGTACTTC. V is TRBV12-3 or TRBV12-4 and J is TRBJ2-5; no firm D call. With 5 bases removed from V and 4 bases from J, the gap between germline ends came to 11 bases. The CDR3 covers 13 residues.

About this clonotype: Relative to the germline gene, one junction end is altered; a read error may explain this. The rearrangement uses TRBV4-3 and TRBJ2-1, with D tentatively TRBD1 (6 bases). In germline, CDR1 is LGHNA, CDR2 YSLEER. This CDR3 is 18 amino acids long. This CDR3 is CASGQDLRWQGSYNEQFF. Written as DNA, the CDR3 is TGCGCCAGCGGCCAAGACCTGAGGTGGCAGGGGTCGTACAATGAGCAGTTCTTC.

The chain uses TRBV4-1 and TRBJ1-1; TRBD1 might be the D (5 bases). V was cut by 0 bases and J by 1 base, with 12 bases left in between. CDR1 is MGHRA and CDR2 is YSYEKL in the germline V gene. The CDR3 has 16 amino acids. CDR3 sequence (DNA): TGCGCCAGCAGCCAAGATGGGGGGAAGCGGAACACTGAAGCTTTCTTT. It codes for CASSQDGGKRNTEAFF.